These 12 T cell receptor beta chains were sequenced from one sample in a study of CD8+ T cells in alopecia areata. The time point is: mouse skin 6 weeks after grafting, around onset of hair loss. Extraction of RNA preceded its reverse transcription into cDNA, which served as the sequencing template. Method: immunoSEQ multiplex PCR; TCRdb's copy keeps in-frame clones and lacks some. Observed in the sample are over 5,500 clones, none of them singletons. The source was skin, collected at week 6. Every receptor here comes from a C3H/HeJ mouse with alopecia areata. This strain's MHC haplotype is H2-k.

In this sample, this clone turned up many times. The genes and germline here are from mouse. Coverage ceases 4 residues before the CDR3 finishes, and the germline J gene fills in the end. The gene calls are TRBV17 and TRBJ2-5; D perhaps matches TRBD2 (6 bases). The V end was cut by 1 base, the J end by 2 bases, with 7 bases between. The CDR3 sequence is 14 residues long. The germline gives CDR1 MNHDT, CDR2 YYDKIL. CDR3 bases read: TGTGCTAGCAGTAGAGGTGGGGGCCAAGAC. Its protein is CASSRGGGQD. The full CDR3 reads CASSRGGGQDTQYF.

This clone came up many times. Germline and genes: mouse. The CDR3 end is not reached by the read, which stops 4 residues before it; the germline J gene fills it in. The V call is TRBV19, the J call TRBJ1-2, with TRBD1 matching 7 bases. The CDR3 spans 14 residues. Per the germline V gene, CDR1 is FNHDT and CDR2 is SITEND (reference sequence). The CDR3 here is CASSRDSLRSDYTF. The CDR3 DNA, read in part, is TGTGCCAGCAGTAGGGACAGTCTGAGGTCC.

Of note for this clone: Gene names refer to mouse genes. The sequenced fragment ends 4 residues before the CDR3 boundary, so the rest is inferred from the germline J gene. The genes are TRBV31 and TRBJ1-2; TRBD1 matches at 9 bases. This CDR3 has 14 residues. Germline CDR1 reads GKSSPN; CDR2 reads SITVG. J was trimmed by 2 bases and V by 0 bases; bases with no gene match: 1. The CDR3 DNA, read in part, is TGTGCCTGGAGTCTGGACAGGGGCAACTCC. It translates to CAWSLDRGNS. The entire CDR3 sequence reads CAWSLDRGNSDYTF.

At least ten counts were recorded for this clone. The germline and genes are mouse ones. Other DNA sequences in the sample encode the same CDR3. The CDR3 region is CTCSAGGANTGQLYF. Incomplete CDR3 DNA: TGCACCTGCAGTGCAGGGGGGGCAAACACCGGG. The chain links TRBV1 to TRBJ2-2; the D gene is possibly TRBD2 (6 bases). Coverage ceases 4 residues before the CDR3 finishes, and the germline J gene fills in the end. This CDR3 contains 15 residues. Germline CDR1 and CDR2: NSQYPW and LRSPGD (reference sequence). Trimming left V 1 base short and J 0 bases short, with 6 bases between.

This clone has at least ten counts. The gene names here belong to mouse. The sequence runs out 4 residues before the end of the CDR3; the remainder is reconstructed from the germline J gene. This chain joins TRBV5 and TRBJ2-5, with 11 nucleotides matching TRBD2. This CDR3 has 15 amino acids. Germline V CDR1 and CDR2: LGHNA, YNLKQL (reference sequence). The CDR3 protein is CASSQEGLGEDTQYF. The covered CDR3 bases are TGTGCCAGCAGCCAAGAGGGACTGGGGGAAGAC.

To note about this clone: Any gene name here is a mouse gene name. The sequenced part of the CDR3 DNA is TGTGCTAGCAGTTTTGGCAGGGGGCCCTATAATTCGCCC. It translates to CASSFGRGPYNSP. The entire CDR3 reads CASSFGRGPYNSPLYF. The V and J genes are TRBV29 and TRBJ1-6; 8 positions match TRBD1. The read terminates 3 residues before the CDR3 end, so the remaining end is supplied by the germline J gene. TRBJ1-6 is designated an ORF whose function remains uncertain. The length of the CDR3 is 16 residues. With 3 bases clipped from V and 2 bases from J, the junction kept 3 bases outside the gene matches. The germline gives CDR1 MSHET, CDR2 SYDVDS.

This clone was recorded a few times. Germline and genes: mouse. The read is 4 residues too short to cover the CDR3 end, so that end is filled in from the germline J gene. This chain uses TRBV19 with TRBJ2-3, with D tentatively TRBD2 (7 bases). Trimming shortened V by 3 bases and J by 1 base, and 15 bases separated the two germline ends. CDR3 length: 16 amino acids. Looked up from germline, CDR1 is FNHDT and CDR2 is SITEND (reference sequence). The CDR3 reads CASSTWLGAGAETLYF. The part of the CDR3 DNA that was read is TGTGCCAGCAGTACCTGGCTGGGGGCGGGTGCAGAA.

Turning to this clone: Any gene name here is a mouse gene name. The CDR3 goes on 4 residues after the read ends, and that part is filled in from the germline J gene. The chain joins TRBV5 to TRBJ1-1; 9 bases map to TRBD1. Germline CDR1 is LGHNA and CDR2 is YNLKQL (reference sequence). The V segment lost 3 bases and the J segment 0 bases; nucleotides outside the gene matches: 5. The CDR3 totals 16 residues. The CDR3 loop is CASSHKTGGANTEVFF. The CDR3 DNA, read in part, is TGTGCCAGCAGCCATAAAACAGGGGGCGCAAACACA.

In this sample, this clone turned up a few times. The gene symbols are mouse symbols. Read coverage stops 4 residues before the CDR3 terminus; the germline J gene supplies the remainder. The chain has TRBV19 and TRBJ2-3; 10 bases map to TRBD2. Per germline, CDR1 FNHDT and CDR2 SITEND (reference sequence). V shed 5 bases, J shed 0 bases, and the junction held 3 bases outside the gene matches. The CDR3 has 15 amino acids. CDR3 region: CASRDWGPSAETLYF. The CDR3 bases that were read are TGTGCCAGCAGGGACTGGGGGCCTAGTGCAGAA.

On this clone itself: Mouse gene names and germline throughout. The read terminates 4 residues ahead of where the CDR3 ends, so the germline J gene completes it. This rearrangement joins TRBV5 to TRBJ2-3; 8 bases map to TRBD1. The ends lost 1 base at V and 3 bases at J; junction bases unmatched: 0. This CDR3 is 14 amino acids long. Germline assignment: CDR1 LGHNA and CDR2 YNLKQL (reference sequence). The CDR3: CASSQGDRAETLYF. The covered CDR3 bases are TGTGCCAGCAGCCAAGGGGACAGGGCAGAA.

About this clone itself: Gene names and germline match the mouse. The DNA ends 3 residues before the CDR3 does, and the rest of the CDR3 is filled in from the germline J gene. J is TRBJ1-6 and V is TRBV13-1, with a tentative D call TRBD1 (6 bases). TRBJ1-6 is marked as an open reading frame, function uncertain. V shed 0 bases and J shed 7 bases, with 8 bases lying between them. The CDR3 length is 14 residues. The germline V gene encodes CDR1 NSHNY and CDR2 SYGAGN. CDR3 protein: CASSDAGQNSPLYF. The part of the CDR3 DNA that was read is TGTGCCAGCAGTGATGCGGGACAAAATTCGCCC.

This clone was seen ten or more times. The gene names given are mouse names. Read sequence stops 4 residues before the CDR3 end, and the germline J gene provides the missing end. The chain recombines TRBV17 with TRBJ1-1, with a weak D call TRBD1 (5 bases). The CDR3 sequence is 14 residues long. V was cut by 6 bases and J by 0 bases, with 11 bases left in between. CDR1 MNHDT and CDR2 YYDKIL come from the germline V gene. The CDR3 loop reads CASRVGGANTEVFF. CDR3 DNA, as far as it was read: TGTGCTAGCAGAGTCGGGGGGGCAAACACA.